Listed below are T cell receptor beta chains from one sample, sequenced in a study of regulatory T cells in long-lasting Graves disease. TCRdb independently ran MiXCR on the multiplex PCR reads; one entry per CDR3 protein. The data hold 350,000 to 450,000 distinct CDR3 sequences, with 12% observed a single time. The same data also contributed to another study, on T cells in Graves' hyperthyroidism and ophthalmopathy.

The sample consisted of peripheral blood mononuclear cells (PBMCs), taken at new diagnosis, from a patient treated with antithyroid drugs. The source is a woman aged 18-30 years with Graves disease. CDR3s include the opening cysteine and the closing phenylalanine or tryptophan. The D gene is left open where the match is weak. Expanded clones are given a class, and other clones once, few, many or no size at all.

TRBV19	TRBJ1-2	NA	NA	CASSIPPGPSYTF	TGTGCCAGTAGTATACCCCCCGGGCCAAGCTACACCTTC
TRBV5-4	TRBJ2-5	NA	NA	CASSLDMPETQYF	TGTGCCAGCAGCTTGGATATGCCAGAGACCCAGTACTTC
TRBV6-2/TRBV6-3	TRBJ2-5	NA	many	CASSYSGAQVTQYF	TGTGCCAGCAGTTACTCGGGGGCCCAGGTGACCCAGTACTTC
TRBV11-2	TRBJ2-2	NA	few	CASRKDGTLRAGELFF	TGTGCCAGCCGAAAGGACGGGACACTTAGAGCCGGGGAGCTGTTTTTT
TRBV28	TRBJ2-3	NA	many	CASSTHGGQNNYATDTQYF	TGTGCCAGCAGTACACACGGCGGACAGAACAATTACGCCACAGATACGCAGTATTTT
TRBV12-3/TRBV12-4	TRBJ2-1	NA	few	CASSSGPSEIQFF	TGTGCCAGCAGTTCCGGACCGTCGGAGATTCAGTTCTTC
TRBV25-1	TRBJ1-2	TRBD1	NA	CATGQGFYGYTF	TGTGCCACCGGACAGGGTTTCTATGGCTACACCTTC
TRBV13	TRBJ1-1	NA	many	CASSSGGLNTEAFF	TGTGCCAGCAGCTCAGGCGGATTGAACACTGAAGCTTTCTTT
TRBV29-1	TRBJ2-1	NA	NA	CSVGHHIYNEQFF	TGCAGCGTTGGTCACCACATTTACAATGAGCAGTTCTTC
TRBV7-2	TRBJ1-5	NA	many	CASSFYETATSNQPQHF	TGTGCCAGCAGCTTCTACGAGACAGCAACAAGCAATCAGCCCCAGCATTTT
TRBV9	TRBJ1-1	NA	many	CASSVTLAGTEAFF	TGTGCCAGCAGCGTAACGCTGGCCGGCACTGAAGCTTTCTTT
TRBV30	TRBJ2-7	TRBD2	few	CAGIKRGVTYEQYF	TGTGCCGGAATCAAGCGGGGGGTCACCTACGAGCAGTACTTC
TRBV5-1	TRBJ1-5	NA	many	CASSLGDISNQPQHF	TGCGCCAGCAGCTTGGGGGACATTAGCAATCAGCCCCAGCATTTT
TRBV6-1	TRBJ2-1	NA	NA	CACGGRKGGNEQFF	TGTGCCTGCGGAGGGCGGAAGGGGGGTAATGAGCAGTTCTTC
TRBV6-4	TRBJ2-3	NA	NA	CASSVGAGLTDTQYF	TGTGCCAGCAGCGTTGGGGCGGGGCTCACAGATACGCAGTATTTT
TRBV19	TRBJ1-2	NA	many	CASSSERGKSYGYTF	TGTGCCAGTAGTTCCGAACGGGGGAAGAGCTATGGCTACACCTTC
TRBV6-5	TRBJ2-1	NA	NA	CASSYSPVSYNEQFF	TGTGCCAGCAGTTACTCGCCGGTCTCCTACAATGAGCAGTTCTTC
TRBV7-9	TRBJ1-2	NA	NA	CASSFETQGANYGYTF	TGTGCCAGCAGCTTCGAAACACAGGGAGCTAACTATGGCTACACCTTC
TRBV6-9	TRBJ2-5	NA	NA	CASSYSKETQYF	TGTGCCAGCAGTTACTCGAAAGAGACCCAGTACTTC
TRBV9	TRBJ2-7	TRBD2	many	CASSVGLAVYEQYF	TGTGCCAGCAGCGTAGGACTAGCGGTATACGAGCAGTACTTC
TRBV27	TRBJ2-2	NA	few	CASSYLSQAVTGELFF	TGTGCCAGCAGTTACCTATCCCAGGCAGTCACCGGGGAGCTGTTTTTT
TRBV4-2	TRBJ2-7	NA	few	CASSQTRGPVYEQYF	TGTGCCAGCAGCCAGACCAGGGGACCTGTATACGAGCAGTACTTC
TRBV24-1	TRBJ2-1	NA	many	CATSTHPNEQFF	TGTGCCACCAGTACTCACCCCAATGAGCAGTTCTTC
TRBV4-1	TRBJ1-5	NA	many	CASSQVGWGGNQPQHF	TGCGCCAGCAGCCAAGTCGGCTGGGGTGGGAATCAGCCCCAGCATTTT
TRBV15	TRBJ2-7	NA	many	CATSSRAETFLYEQYF	TGTGCCACCAGCTCCCGTGCGGAGACATTCCTCTACGAGCAGTACTTC
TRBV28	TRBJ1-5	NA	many	CASSLYLAGQPQHF	TGTGCCAGCAGTTTATACTTGGCGGGGCAGCCCCAGCATTTT
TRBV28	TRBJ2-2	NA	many	CASRGYGTNTGELFF	TGTGCCAGCCGGGGGTACGGAACGAACACCGGGGAGCTGTTTTTT
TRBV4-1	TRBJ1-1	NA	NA	CASSQAFTGRTEAFF	TGCGCCAGCAGCCAAGCTTTTACTGGGAGGACTGAAGCTTTCTTT
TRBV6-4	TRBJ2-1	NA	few	CASSALPRDEQFF	TGTGCCAGCAGCGCACTCCCCCGGGATGAGCAGTTCTTC
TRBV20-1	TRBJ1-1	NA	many	CSAGFAFF	TGCAGTGCCGGGTTTGCTTTCTTT
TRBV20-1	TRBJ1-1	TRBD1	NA	CSARQGASYTEAFF	TGCAGTGCTAGACAGGGGGCGAGTTACACTGAAGCTTTCTTT
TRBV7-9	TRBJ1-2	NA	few	CASSLVLGIQGYTF	TGTGCCAGCAGCTTAGTTTTGGGGATCCAGGGCTACACCTTC
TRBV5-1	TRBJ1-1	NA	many	CASSLTEGATEAFF	TGCGCCAGCAGCTTGACTGAGGGTGCCACTGAAGCTTTCTTT
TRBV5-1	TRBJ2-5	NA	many	CASSQSGAGQETQYF	TGCGCCAGCAGTCAGTCCGGGGCAGGTCAAGAGACCCAGTACTTC
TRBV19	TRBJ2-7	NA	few	CASSMKGSYEQYF	TGTGCCAGTAGTATGAAAGGCTCCTACGAGCAGTACTTC
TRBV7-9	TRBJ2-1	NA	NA	CASRKDSSSGYEQFF	TGTGCCAGCAGGAAAGATAGCTCGTCGGGCTATGAGCAGTTCTTC
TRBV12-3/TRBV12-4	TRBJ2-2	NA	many	CASSTNQDTGELFF	TGTGCCAGCAGTACCAATCAGGACACCGGGGAGCTGTTTTTT
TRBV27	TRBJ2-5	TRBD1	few	CASSYAGTGGSKTQYF	TGTGCCAGCAGTTACGCCGGGACAGGGGGCTCGAAGACCCAGTACTTC
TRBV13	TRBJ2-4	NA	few	CASSFAGRAGGIQYF	TGTGCCAGCAGCTTCGCAGGGAGAGCCGGGGGCATTCAGTACTTC
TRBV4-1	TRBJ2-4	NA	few	CASSQSSAENIQYF	TGCGCCAGCAGCCAATCAAGCGCCGAAAACATTCAGTACTTC
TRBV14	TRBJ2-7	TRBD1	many	CASSQQGSYEQYF	TGTGCCAGCAGTCAACAGGGGTCCTACGAGCAGTACTTC
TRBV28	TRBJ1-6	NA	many	CASSSGARSPLHF	TGTGCCAGCAGTTCAGGGGCGAGGTCACCCCTCCACTTT
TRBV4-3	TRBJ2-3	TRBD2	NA	CANSQDLTSVTDTQYF	TGCGCCAACAGCCAAGATCTCACTAGCGTAACAGATACGCAGTATTTT
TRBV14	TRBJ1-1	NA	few	CASSQTGVGLNTEAFF	TGTGCCAGCAGCCAGACAGGCGTCGGGCTGAACACTGAAGCTTTCTTT
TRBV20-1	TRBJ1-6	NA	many	CSAGSRLSYNSPLHF	TGCAGTGCGGGCAGTCGACTCTCCTATAATTCACCCCTCCACTTT
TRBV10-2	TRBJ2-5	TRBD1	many	CASTGQGSRTQYF	TGCGCCAGCACAGGACAGGGATCGAGGACCCAGTACTTC
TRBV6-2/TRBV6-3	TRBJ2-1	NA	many	CASNNGESSYNEQFF	TGTGCCAGCAACAACGGGGAGAGCTCCTACAATGAGCAGTTCTTC
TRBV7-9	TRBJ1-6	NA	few	CASSLVGGLGSPLHF	TGTGCCAGCAGCTTAGTAGGAGGGTTAGGATCACCCCTCCACTTT
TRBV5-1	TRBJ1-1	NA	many	CASSAGMNTEAFF	TGCGCCAGCAGCGCCGGGATGAACACTGAAGCTTTCTTT
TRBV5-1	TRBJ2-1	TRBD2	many	CASSPGTNTNEQFF	TGCGCCAGCAGCCCCGGGACTAACACCAATGAGCAGTTCTTC
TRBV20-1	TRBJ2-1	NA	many	CSAGSPEHNEQFF	TGCAGTGCTGGGTCCCCAGAACACAATGAGCAGTTCTTC
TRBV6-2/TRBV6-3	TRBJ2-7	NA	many	CASSYPDGRTYEQYF	TGTGCCAGCAGTTATCCGGACGGACGAACCTACGAGCAGTACTTC
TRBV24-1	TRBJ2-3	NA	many	CATSEEGLGTDTQYF	TGTGCCACCAGCGAGGAGGGACTGGGCACAGATACGCAGTATTTT
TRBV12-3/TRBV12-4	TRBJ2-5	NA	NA	CASSLGQGGWYQETQYF	TGTGCCAGCAGTTTAGGCCAGGGAGGTTGGTACCAAGAGACCCAGTACTTC
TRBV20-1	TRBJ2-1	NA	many	CSARSHNEQFF	TGCAGTGCTAGGAGCCACAATGAGCAGTTCTTC